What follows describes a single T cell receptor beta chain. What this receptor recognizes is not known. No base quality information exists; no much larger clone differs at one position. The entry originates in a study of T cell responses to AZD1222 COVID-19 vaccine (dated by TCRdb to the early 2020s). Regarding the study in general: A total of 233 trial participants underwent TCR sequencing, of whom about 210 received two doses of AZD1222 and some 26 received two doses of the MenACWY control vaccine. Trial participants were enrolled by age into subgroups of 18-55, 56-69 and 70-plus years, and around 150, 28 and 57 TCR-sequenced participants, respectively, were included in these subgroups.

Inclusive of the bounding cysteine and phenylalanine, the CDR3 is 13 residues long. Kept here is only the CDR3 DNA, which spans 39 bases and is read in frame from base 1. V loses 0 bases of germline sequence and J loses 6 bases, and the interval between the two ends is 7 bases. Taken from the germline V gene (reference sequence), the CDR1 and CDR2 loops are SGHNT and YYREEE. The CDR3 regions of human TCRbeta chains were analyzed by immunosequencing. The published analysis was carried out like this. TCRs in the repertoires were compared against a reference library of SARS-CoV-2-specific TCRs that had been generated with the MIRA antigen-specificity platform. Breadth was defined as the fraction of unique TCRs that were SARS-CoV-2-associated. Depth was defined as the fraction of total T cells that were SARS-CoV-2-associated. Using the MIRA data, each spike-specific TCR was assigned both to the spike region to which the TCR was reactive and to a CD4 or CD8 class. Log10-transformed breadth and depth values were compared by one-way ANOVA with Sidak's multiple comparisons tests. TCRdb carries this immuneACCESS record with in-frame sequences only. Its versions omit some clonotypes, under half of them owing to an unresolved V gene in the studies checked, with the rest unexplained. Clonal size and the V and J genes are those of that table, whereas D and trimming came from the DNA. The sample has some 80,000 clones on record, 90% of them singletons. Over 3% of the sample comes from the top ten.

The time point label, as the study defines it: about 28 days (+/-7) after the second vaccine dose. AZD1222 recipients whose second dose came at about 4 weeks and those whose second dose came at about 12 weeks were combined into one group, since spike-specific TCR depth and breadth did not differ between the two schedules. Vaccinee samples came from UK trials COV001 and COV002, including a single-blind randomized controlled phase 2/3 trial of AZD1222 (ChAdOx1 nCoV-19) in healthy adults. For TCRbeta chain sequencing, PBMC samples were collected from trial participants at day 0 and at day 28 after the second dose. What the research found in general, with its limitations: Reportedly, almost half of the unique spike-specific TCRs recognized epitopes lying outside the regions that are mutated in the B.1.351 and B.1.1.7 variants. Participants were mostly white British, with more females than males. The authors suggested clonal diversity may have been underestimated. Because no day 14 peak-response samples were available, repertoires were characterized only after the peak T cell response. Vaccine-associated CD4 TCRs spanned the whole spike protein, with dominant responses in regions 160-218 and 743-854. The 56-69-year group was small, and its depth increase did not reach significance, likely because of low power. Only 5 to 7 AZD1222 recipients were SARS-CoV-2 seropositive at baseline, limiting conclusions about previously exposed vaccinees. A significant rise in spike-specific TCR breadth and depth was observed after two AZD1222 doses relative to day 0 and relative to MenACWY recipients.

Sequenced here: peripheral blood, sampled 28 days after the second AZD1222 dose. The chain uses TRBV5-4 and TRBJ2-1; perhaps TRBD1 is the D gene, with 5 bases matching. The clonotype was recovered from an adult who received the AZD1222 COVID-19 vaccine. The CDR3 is CASSLGGPNEQFF. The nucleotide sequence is TGTGCCAGCAGCTTGGGGGGCCCCAATGAGCAGTTCTTC.